A selection of T cell receptor beta chains follows, all from one sample in a study of OX40 agonist ivuxolimab in advanced cancers. Using immunoSEQ multiplex PCR, the repertoire was profiled, and TCRdb retains in-frame clones only, with some absent. The data contain 75,000 to 90,000 clones, approximately 88% of them singletons. The starting material was CD4+ or CD8+ T cells sorted from blood, obtained in a trial of the OX40 agonist ivuxolimab. The origin of the receptors is an adult with an advanced solid tumor such as melanoma, head and neck, liver or kidney cancer. Each CDR3 is given with its conserved first and last residue. D genes are given only for firm matches. Expanded clones are given a class, and other clones once, few, many or no size at all.

TRBJ1-6 - TRBV2 - 16 TGTGCCAGCAGTGATACAGGGCGTCGATATAATTCACCCCTCCACTTT CASSDTGRRYNSPLHF
TRBJ2-2 - TRBV5-1 - 15 TGCGCCAGCAGATCCGGGACACCGAACACCGGGGAGCTGTTTTTT CASRSGTPNTGELFF
TRBJ2-2 TRBD2 TRBV19 - 17 TGTGCCAGTACCGCTGTAGCGGGCCTTCCGGGGACCGGGGAGCTGTTTTTT CASTAVAGLPGTGELFF
TRBJ2-7 - TRBV6-4 - 12 TGTGCCAGCAGTGACGTAAGGGACGAGCAGTACTTC CASSDVRDEQYF
TRBJ2-3 - TRBV6-1 - 13 TGTGCCAGCAGTGTAGGACAGTCCGATACGCAGTATTTT CASSVGQSDTQYF
TRBJ2-6 - TRBV10-1 - 14 TGCGCCAGCAGTGAGTCCTCCGGGGCCAACGTCCTGACTTTC CASSESSGANVLTF
TRBJ2-1 TRBD2 TRBV5-1 few 14 TGCGCCAGCACCTCGGGGGGTTCATTGGATGAGCAGTTCTTC CASTSGGSLDEQFF
TRBJ2-5 - TRBV7-9 few 14 TGTGCCAGCAGCTTAGGGTCAGGGGAAGAGACCCAGTACTTC CASSLGSGEETQYF
TRBJ1-3 - TRBV21-1 - 16 TGTGCCAGCAGCAAACCGGGGGGGGCGTTTGGAAACACCATATATTTT CASSKPGGAFGNTIYF
TRBJ1-4 - TRBV5-6 - 15 TGTGCCAGCAGCTTGGCCGTGGGAACTAATGAAAAACTGTTTTTT CASSLAVGTNEKLFF
TRBJ1-1 - TRBV2 - 11 TGTGCCAGCAGTGACCGATTAGAAGCTTTCTTT CASSDRLEAFF
TRBJ1-2 TRBD1 TRBV6-1 once 15 TGTGCCAGCAGCGAGCGACATGACAGGGGTAGTGGCTACACCTTC CASSERHDRGSGYTF
TRBJ2-7 - TRBV25-1 - 14 TGTGCCAGCAGTGAAGGCGGAGGGGGGAACGAGCAGTACTTC CASSEGGGGNEQYF
TRBJ2-5 TRBD2 TRBV5-1 - 18 TGCGCCAGCAGCGGAAGACCTAGCGGGGAGGGAACCCAAGAGACCCAGTACTTC CASSGRPSGEGTQETQYF
TRBJ2-7 - TRBV7-2 - 15 TGTGCCAGCAGCTTAGGAGGGACTTACTCCTACGAGCAGTACTTC CASSLGGTYSYEQYF
TRBJ1-3 - TRBV2 - 14 TGTGCCAGCAGTGGTGGGGGACCTGGAAACACCATATATTTT CASSGGGPGNTIYF
TRBJ2-1 - TRBV2 - 12 TGTGCCAGCAGTTCGGGGTACAATGAGCAGTTCTTC CASSSGYNEQFF
TRBJ2-7 TRBD1 TRBV2 - 14 TGTGCCAGCAGTCGCCGGGACAGTACCTACGAGCAGTACTTC CASSRRDSTYEQYF
TRBJ1-1 TRBD1 TRBV7-9 - 15 TGTGCCAGCAGTTACCCAGGGGGCGGTAAGACTGAAGCTTTCTTT CASSYPGGGKTEAFF
TRBJ2-3 TRBD2 TRBV10-2 - 14 TGCGCCAGCAGACTCGGGACTAGTGGAGATACGCAGTATTTT CASRLGTSGDTQYF
TRBJ1-1 TRBD1 TRBV2 - 14 TGTGCCAGCGGCCAGGGGGGCTCGGTACCTGAAGCTTTCTTT CASGQGGSVPEAFF
TRBJ2-5 - TRBV9 - 16 TGTGCCAGCAGCGTAGGGGGTTTTGCTACTCAAGAGACCCAGTACTTC CASSVGGFATQETQYF
TRBJ1-2 - TRBV6-1 - 16 TGTGCCAGCAGTGAACGATGGGGGGGTATTAACTATGGCTACACCTTC CASSERWGGINYGYTF
TRBJ2-7 TRBD1 TRBV19 - 15 TGTGCCAGTAGTATAGACGGCAGGGGGCGGAACGAGCAGTACTTC CASSIDGRGRNEQYF
TRBJ2-1 - TRBV2 - 15 TGTGCCAGCAGCCGGGCACCGCATGGCTACAATGAGCAGTTCTTC CASSRAPHGYNEQFF
TRBJ2-7 TRBD2 TRBV5-4 - 15 TGTGCCAGCAGCGTGACTAGCGGGGGGGTATACGAGCAGTACTTC CASSVTSGGVYEQYF
TRBJ2-1 - TRBV6-5 - 16 TGTGCCAGCAGTTCCCGGAAGGGGACCTTTCTCAATGAGCAGTTCTTC CASSSRKGTFLNEQFF
TRBJ2-3 - TRBV5-1 once 16 TGCGCCAGCAGCCTGGGACCGTTGGGTGGCACAGATACGCAGTATTTT CASSLGPLGGTDTQYF
TRBJ2-5 TRBD1 TRBV9 - 16 TGTGCCAGCAGCGTCCATGGACAGGGAGGTGGAGAGACCCAGTACTTC CASSVHGQGGGETQYF
TRBJ1-3 TRBD1 TRBV5-4 - 16 TGTGCCAGCAGCAAACCCGACAGGGATGATGGAAACACCATATATTTT CASSKPDRDDGNTIYF
TRBJ2-1 - TRBV15 - 13 TGTGCCACCAGCAGGGGCCTCTACAATGAGCAGTTCTTC CATSRGLYNEQFF
TRBJ1-2 - TRBV19 - 14 TGTGCCAGTAGTCCCCGACCCGGGGCCGGTGGCTACACCTTC CASSPRPGAGGYTF
TRBJ1-5 TRBD1 TRBV29-1 - 14 TGCAGCGTTGGCTCAGGGGGTGGAAATCAGCCCCAGCATTTT CSVGSGGGNQPQHF
TRBJ2-7 - TRBV5-1 - 14 TGCGCCAGCAGCTTGCAAAATCTCCGGGACGCGCAGTACTTC CASSLQNLRDAQYF
TRBJ1-4 - TRBV2 - 14 TGTGCCAGCAACCTTGGGAGAACTAATGAAAAACTGTTTTTT CASNLGRTNEKLFF
TRBJ1-2 TRBD1 TRBV14 - 14 TGTGCCAGCAGCCTGTCGGGACAGGGGATCGGCTACACCTTC CASSLSGQGIGYTF
TRBJ2-7 - TRBV4-2 - 15 TGTGCCAGCAGCCTGCTCCTGGGCGGCTCCTACGAGCAGTACTTC CASSLLLGGSYEQYF